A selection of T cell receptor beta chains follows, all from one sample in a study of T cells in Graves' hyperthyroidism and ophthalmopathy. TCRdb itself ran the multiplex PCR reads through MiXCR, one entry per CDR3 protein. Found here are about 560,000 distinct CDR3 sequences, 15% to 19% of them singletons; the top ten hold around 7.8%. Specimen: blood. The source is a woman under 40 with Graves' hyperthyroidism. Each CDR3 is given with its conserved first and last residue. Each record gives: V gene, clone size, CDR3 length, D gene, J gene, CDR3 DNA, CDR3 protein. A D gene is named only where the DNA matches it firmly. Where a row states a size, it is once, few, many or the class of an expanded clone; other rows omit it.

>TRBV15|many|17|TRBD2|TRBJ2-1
TGTGCCACCAGCAGAGATAGCGGGAGGGTTATCCTTTATGAGCAGTTCTTC
CATSRDSGRVILYEQFF
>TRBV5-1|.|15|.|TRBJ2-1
TGCGCCAGCAGCTTGGTGCGGGGGCTCGACAATGAGCAGTTCTTC
CASSLVRGLDNEQFF
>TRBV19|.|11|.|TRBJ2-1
TGTGCCAGTAGTATAGGGTTTGAGCAGTTCTTC
CASSIGFEQFF
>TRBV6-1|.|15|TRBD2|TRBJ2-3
TGTGCCAGCAGTGTACTAGCGGGAGTTTCAGATACGCAGTATTTT
CASSVLAGVSDTQYF
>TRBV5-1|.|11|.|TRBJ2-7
TGTGCCAGCAGCTATACGGGAGAGCAGTACTTC
CASSYTGEQYF
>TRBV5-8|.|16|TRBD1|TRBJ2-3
TGTGCCAGCACCAAGTGGGACAGGGTGGTCACAGATACGCAGTATTTT
CASTKWDRVVTDTQYF
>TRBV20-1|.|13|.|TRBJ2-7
TGCAGTGCCGAGGGTCCAGGGCCCTACGAGCAGTACTTC
CSAEGPGPYEQYF
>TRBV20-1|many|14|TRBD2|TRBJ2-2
TGCAGTGCTATAGCGGGCGCGAACACCGGGGAGCTGTTTTTT
CSAIAGANTGELFF
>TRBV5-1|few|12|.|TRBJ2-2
TGCGCCAGCAGCTTCGAAGTAGGGGAGCTGTTTTTT
CASSFEVGELFF
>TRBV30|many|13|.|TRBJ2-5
TGTGCCTCGAACGGGCAAGCAGGGGAGACCCAGTACTTC
CASNGQAGETQYF
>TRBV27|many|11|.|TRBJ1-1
TGTGCCAGCAGTGCGGGCGTTGAAGCTTTCTTT
CASSAGVEAFF
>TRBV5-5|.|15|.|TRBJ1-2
TGTGCCAGCAGCAAACTAAGTTCAGGATCCTATGGCTACACCTTC
CASSKLSSGSYGYTF
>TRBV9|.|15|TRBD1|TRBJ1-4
TGTGCCAGCAGCGCTGAGGGGGCGACTAATGAAAAACTGTTTTTT
CASSAEGATNEKLFF
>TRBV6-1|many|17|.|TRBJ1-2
TGTGCCAGCAGTAGCCAGGGGCAGGGGCGCGCTAACTATGGCTACACCTTC
CASSSQGQGRANYGYTF
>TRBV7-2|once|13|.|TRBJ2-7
TGTGCCAGCAGCTCCTACCACTTTTACGAGCAGTACTTC
CASSSYHFYEQYF
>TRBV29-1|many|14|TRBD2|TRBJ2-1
TGCAGCGTAGCTAGCGGGAGCTACCACAATGAGCAGTTCTTC
CSVASGSYHNEQFF
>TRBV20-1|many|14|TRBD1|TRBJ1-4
TGCAGTGCTAGAGGTTGGACAGGTGGAGAAAAACTGTTTTTT
CSARGWTGGEKLFF
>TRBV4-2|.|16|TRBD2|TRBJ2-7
TGTGCCAGCAGCCAAGAGACTAGCGGTACATCCTACGAGCAGTACTTC
CASSQETSGTSYEQYF
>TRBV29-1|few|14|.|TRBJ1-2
TGCAGCGTCACCCAGGGACGGACCGATTATGGCTACACCTTC
CSVTQGRTDYGYTF
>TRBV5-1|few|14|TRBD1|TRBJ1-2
TGCGCCAGCAGAGGCGGGACAGGAGACTATGGCTACACCTTC
CASRGGTGDYGYTF
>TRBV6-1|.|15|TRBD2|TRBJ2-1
TGTGCCAGCATCTCTGGGGCTAGCGGGAGGAATGAGCAGTTCTTC
CASISGASGRNEQFF
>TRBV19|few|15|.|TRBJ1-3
TGTGCCAGTAGTATCTCAGTTACCTCTGGAAACACCATATATTTT
CASSISVTSGNTIYF
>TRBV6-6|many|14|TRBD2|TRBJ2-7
TGTGCCAGCAGTTACCTACCCGGGGAGGGCGAGCAGTACTTC
CASSYLPGEGEQYF
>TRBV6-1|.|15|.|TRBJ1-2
TGTGCCAGCACTAGCGCACCAGGATTTAACTATGGCTACACCTTC
CASTSAPGFNYGYTF
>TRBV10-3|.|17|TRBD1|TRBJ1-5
TGTGCCATCGGTAGAGGGCAGGGGGGACGTAGCAATCAGCCCCAGCATTTT
CAIGRGQGGRSNQPQHF
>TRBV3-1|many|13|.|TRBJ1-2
TGTGCCAGCAGCCTGGGGGGTTCGACGGGCTACACCTTC
CASSLGGSTGYTF
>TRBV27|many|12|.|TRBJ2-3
TGTGCCAGCAGCGGACGGATAGATACGCAGTATTTT
CASSGRIDTQYF
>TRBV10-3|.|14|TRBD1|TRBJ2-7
TGTGCCACCAGCGATCAGGGGGCCACCTACGAGCAGTACTTC
CATSDQGATYEQYF
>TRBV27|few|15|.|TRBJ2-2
TGTGCCAGCAACACAGGTGAAAGTAATACCGGGGAGCTGTTTTTT
CASNTGESNTGELFF
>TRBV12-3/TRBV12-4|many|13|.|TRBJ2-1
TGTGCCAGCAGTTCGCCTAGCCAGAATGAGCAGTTCTTC
CASSSPSQNEQFF
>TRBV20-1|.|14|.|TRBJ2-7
TGCAGTGCTGGCTCTCAAGCGGGTTCCTACGAGCAGTACTTC
CSAGSQAGSYEQYF
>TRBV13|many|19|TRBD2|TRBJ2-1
TGTGCCAGCAGCTTAGGACAGGGATGGACTAAGCGGGGGGACAATGAGCAGTTCTTC
CASSLGQGWTKRGDNEQFF
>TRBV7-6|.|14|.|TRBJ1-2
TGTGCCAGCAGCTTAGACCGATCTAACTATGGCTACACCTTC
CASSLDRSNYGYTF
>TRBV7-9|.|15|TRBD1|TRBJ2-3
TGTGCCAGCAGCCCGGGACAGGATACCGACCATACGCAGTATTTT
CASSPGQDTDHTQYF
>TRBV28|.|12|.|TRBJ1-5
TGTGCCAGCAGTTTTTCCCCTCAGCCCCAGCATTTT
CASSFSPQPQHF
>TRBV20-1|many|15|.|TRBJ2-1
TGCAGTGCTAGAGAATGGGGTAGCGGTGGGAATGAGCAGTTCTTC
CSAREWGSGGNEQFF
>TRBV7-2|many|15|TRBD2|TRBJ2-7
TGTGCCAGCAGCCCCTCGACTAGCGGGATCTACGAGCAGTACTTC
CASSPSTSGIYEQYF
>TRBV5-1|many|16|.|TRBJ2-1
TGCGCCAGCAGAATGACAGCGGGCCTATACTACAATGAGCAGTTCTTC
CASRMTAGLYYNEQFF
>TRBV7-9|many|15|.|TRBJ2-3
TGTGCCAGCATGAGTGCGCGGTATAGCACAGATACGCAGTATTTT
CASMSARYSTDTQYF
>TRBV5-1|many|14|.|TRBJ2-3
TGCGCCAGCAGCTCACCCACCTCCGCAGATACGCAGTATTTT
CASSSPTSADTQYF
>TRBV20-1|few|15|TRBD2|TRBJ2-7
TGCAGTGCTAGGGGTAGCGGGAGGTTCTCCTACGAGCAGTACTTC
CSARGSGRFSYEQYF
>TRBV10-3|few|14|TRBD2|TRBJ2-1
TGTGCCATCAGCGAAAAGGGGCGGGAGGGCCGCAAGTTCTTC
CAISEKGREGRKFF
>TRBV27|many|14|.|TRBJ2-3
TGTGCCAGCAGTCCCCCCGGGACATACAATACGCAGTATTTT
CASSPPGTYNTQYF
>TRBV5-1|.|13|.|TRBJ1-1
TGCGCCAGCAGCGACTCTTATGGTACTGAAGCTTTCTTT
CASSDSYGTEAFF
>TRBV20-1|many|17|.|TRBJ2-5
TGCAGTGCTAGAGATCGCTCGAGCGCTATAACCCAAGAGACCCAGTACTTC
CSARDRSSAITQETQYF